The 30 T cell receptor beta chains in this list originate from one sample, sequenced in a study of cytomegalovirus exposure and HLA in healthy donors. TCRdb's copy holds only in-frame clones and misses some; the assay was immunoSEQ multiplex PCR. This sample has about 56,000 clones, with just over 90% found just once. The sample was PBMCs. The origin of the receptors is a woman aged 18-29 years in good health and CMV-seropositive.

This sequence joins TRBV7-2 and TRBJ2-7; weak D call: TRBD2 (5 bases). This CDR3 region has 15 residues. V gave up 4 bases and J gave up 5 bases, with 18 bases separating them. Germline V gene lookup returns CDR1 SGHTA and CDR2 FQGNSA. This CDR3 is CASSSLGVGSDEQYF. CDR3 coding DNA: TGTGCCAGCAGCTCACTAGGCGTGGGTAGCGACGAGCAGTACTTC. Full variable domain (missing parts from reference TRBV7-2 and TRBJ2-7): GAGVSQSPSNKVTEKGKDVELRCDPISGHTALYWYRQSLGQGLEFLIYFQGNSAPDKSGLPSDRFSAERTGGSVSTLTIQRTQQEDSAVYLCASSSLGVGSDEQYFGPGTRLTVT.

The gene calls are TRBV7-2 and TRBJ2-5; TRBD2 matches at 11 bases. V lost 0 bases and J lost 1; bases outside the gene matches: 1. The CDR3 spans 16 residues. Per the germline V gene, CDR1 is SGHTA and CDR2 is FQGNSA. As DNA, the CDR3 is TGTGCCAGCAGCTTAGCTCTAGCGGGGGGCCAAGAGACCCAGTACTTC. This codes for CASSLALAGGQETQYF.

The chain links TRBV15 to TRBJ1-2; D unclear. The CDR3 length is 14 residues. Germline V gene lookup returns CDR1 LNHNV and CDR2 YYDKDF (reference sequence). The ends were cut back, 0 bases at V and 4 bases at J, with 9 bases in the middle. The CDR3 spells CATSRDAARYGYTF. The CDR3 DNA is TGTGCCACCAGCAGAGATGCGGCCCGCTATGGCTACACCTTC. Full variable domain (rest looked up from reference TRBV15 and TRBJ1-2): DAMVIQNPRYQVTQFGKPVTLSCSQTLNHNVMYWYQQKSSQAPKLLFHYYDKDFNNEADTPDNFQSRRPNTSFCFLDIRSPGLGDTAMYLCATSRDAARYGYTFGSGTRLTVV.

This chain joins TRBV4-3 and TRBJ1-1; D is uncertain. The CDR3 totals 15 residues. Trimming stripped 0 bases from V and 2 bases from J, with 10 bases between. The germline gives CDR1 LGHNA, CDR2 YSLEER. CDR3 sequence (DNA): TGCGCCAGCAGCCAAGATGCCCGGACTAACACTGAAGCTTTCTTT. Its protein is CASSQDARTNTEAFF.

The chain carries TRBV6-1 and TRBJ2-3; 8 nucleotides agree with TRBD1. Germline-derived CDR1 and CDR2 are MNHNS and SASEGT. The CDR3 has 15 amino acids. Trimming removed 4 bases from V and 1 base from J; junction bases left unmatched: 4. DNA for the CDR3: TGTGCCAGCAGTGTGACAGGGGTCCGCACAGATACGCAGTATTTT. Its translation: CASSVTGVRTDTQYF.

The CDR3 DNA is TGCGCCAGCAGCCAACGCCGGAGTAATGGAAACACCATATATTTT. It translates to CASSQRRSNGNTIYF. The chain uses TRBV4-3 and TRBJ1-3, with no clear D. This CDR3 is 15 amino acids long. Germline CDR1 reads LGHNA; CDR2 reads YSLEER. With 2 bases removed from V and 3 bases from J, the gap between germline ends came to 11 bases.

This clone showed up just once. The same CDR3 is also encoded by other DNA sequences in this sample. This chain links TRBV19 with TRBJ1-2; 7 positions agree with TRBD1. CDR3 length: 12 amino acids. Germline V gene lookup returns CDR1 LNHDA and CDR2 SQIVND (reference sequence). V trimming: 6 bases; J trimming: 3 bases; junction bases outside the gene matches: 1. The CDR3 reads CASRGTDYGYTF. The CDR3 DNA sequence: TGTGCCAGTAGGGGGACAGACTATGGCTACACCTTC.

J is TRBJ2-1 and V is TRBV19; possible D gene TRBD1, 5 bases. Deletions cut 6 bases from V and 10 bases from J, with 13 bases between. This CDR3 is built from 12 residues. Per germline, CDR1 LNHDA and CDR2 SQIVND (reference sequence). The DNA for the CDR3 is TGTGCCAGTAGCCACGGACAAAACGAGCAGTTCTTC. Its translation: CASSHGQNEQFF.

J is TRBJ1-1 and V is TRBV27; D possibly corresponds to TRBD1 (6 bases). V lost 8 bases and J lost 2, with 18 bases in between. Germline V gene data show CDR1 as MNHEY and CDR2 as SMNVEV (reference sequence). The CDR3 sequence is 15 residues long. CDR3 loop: CASRRFQGSNTEAFF. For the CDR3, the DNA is TGTGCCAGCCGGAGATTCCAGGGGTCTAACACTGAAGCTTTCTTT.

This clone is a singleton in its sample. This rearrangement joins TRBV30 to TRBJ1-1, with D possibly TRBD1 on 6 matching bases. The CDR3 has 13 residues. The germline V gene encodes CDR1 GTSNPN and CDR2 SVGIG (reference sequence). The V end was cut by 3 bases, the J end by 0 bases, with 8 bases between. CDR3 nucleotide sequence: TGTGCCTGGAGAGGGGGTTTGAACACTGAAGCTTTCTTT. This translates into CAWRGGLNTEAFF.

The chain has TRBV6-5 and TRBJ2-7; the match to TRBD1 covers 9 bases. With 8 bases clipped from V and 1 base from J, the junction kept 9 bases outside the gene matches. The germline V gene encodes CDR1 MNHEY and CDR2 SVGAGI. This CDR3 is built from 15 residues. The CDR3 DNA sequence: TGTGCCAGCCGTTCCGGGACAGGGCGTTCCTACGAGCAGTACTTC. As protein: CASRSGTGRSYEQYF.

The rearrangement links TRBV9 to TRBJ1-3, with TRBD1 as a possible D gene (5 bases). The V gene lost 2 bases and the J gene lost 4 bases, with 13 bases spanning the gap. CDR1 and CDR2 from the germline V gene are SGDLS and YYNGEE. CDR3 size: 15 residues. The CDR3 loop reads CASSVSPTAGNTIYF. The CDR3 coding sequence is TGTGCCAGCAGCGTTTCCCCGACAGCGGGAAACACCATATATTTT.

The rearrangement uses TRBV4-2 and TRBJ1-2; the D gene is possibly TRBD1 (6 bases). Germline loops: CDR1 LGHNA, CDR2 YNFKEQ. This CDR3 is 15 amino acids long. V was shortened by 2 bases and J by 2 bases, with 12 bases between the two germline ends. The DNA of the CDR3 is TGTGCCAGCAGCCAACCTGGTGACAGGAACTATGGCTACACCTTC. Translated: CASSQPGDRNYGYTF.

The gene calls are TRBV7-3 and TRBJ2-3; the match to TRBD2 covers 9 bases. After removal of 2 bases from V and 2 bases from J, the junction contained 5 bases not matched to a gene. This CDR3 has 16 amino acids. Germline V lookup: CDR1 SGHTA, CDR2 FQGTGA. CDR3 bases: TGTGCCAGCAGCTTAGGGGGCGGGGGGGTCACAGATACGCAGTATTTT. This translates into CASSLGGGGVTDTQYF.

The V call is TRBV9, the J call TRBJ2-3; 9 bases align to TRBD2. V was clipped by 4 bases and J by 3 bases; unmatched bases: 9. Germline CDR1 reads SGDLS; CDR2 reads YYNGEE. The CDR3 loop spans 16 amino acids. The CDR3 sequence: CASSLFGGGATDTQYF. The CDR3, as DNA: TGTGCCAGCAGCCTATTCGGCGGGGGGGCAACAGATACGCAGTATTTT.

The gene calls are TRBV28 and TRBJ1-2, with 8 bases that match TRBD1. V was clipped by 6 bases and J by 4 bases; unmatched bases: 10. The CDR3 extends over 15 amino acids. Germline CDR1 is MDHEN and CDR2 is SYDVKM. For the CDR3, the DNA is TGTGCCAGCAGCCCAGGGGGCGCGTTCACCTATGGCTACACCTTC. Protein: CASSPGGAFTYGYTF.

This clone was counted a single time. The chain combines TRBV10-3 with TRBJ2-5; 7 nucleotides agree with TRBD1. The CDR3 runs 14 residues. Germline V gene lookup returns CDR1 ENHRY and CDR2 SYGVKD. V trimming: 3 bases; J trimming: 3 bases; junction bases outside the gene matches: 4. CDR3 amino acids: CAISDPGTEETQYF. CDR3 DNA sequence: TGTGCCATCAGTGACCCCGGGACAGAAGAGACCCAGTACTTC.

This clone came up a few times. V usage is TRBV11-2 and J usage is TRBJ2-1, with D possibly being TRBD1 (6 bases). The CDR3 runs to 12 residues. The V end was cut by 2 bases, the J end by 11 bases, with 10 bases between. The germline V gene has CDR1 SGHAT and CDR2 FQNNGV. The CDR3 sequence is CASSLRTDQQFF. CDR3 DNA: TGTGCCAGCAGCTTAAGGACAGACCAGCAGTTCTTC.

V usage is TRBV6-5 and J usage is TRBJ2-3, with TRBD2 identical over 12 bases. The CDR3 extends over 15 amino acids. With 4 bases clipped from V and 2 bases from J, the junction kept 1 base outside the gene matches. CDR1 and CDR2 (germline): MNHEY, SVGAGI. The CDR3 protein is CASSSSGGATDTQYF. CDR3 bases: TGTGCCAGCAGTTCTAGCGGGGGGGCCACAGATACGCAGTATTTT.

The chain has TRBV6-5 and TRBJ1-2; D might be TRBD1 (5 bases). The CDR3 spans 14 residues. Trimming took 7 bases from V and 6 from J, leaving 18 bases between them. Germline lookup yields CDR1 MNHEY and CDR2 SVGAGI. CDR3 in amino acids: CASTGTRFRDGYTF. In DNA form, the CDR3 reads TGTGCCAGCACGGGGACTCGGTTCCGCGATGGCTACACCTTC.

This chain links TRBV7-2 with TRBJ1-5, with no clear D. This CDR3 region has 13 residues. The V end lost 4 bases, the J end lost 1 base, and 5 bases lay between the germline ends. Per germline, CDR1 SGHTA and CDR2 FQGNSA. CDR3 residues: CASSWASNQPQHF. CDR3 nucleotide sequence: TGTGCCAGCAGCTGGGCAAGCAATCAGCCCCAGCATTTT.

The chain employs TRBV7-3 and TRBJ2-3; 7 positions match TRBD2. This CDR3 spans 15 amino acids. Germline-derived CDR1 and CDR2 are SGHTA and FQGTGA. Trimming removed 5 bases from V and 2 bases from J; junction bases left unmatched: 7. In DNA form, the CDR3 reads TGTGCCAGCAGCCCAACTAGCGCACTCACAGATACGCAGTATTTT. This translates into CASSPTSALTDTQYF. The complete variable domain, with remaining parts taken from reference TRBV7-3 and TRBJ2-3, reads GAGVSQTPSNKVTEKGKYVELRCDPISGHTALYWYRQSLGQGPEFLIYFQGTGAADDSGLPNDRFFAVRPEGSVSTLKIQRTERGDSAVYLCASSPTSALTDTQYFGPGTRLTVL.

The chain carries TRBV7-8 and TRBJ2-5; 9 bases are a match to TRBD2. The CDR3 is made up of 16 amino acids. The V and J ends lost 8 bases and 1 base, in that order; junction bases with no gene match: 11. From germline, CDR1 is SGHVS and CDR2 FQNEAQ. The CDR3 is CASWSGGGAGQETQYF. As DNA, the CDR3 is TGTGCCAGCTGGTCGGGCGGGGGGGCCGGCCAAGAGACCCAGTACTTC.

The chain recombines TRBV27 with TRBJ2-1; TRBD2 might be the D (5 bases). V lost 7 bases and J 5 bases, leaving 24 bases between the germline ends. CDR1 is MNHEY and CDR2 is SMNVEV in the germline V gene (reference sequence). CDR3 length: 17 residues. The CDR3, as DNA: TGTGCCAGCATCCCATACGGGTCTAGCCCCACCGACAATGAGCAGTTCTTC. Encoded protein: CASIPYGSSPTDNEQFF.

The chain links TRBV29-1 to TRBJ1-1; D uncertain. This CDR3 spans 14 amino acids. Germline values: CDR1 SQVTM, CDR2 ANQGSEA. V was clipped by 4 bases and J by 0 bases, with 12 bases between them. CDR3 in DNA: TGCAGCGTTGTGCCTCTTTACATGAACACTGAAGCTTTCTTT. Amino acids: CSVVPLYMNTEAFF.

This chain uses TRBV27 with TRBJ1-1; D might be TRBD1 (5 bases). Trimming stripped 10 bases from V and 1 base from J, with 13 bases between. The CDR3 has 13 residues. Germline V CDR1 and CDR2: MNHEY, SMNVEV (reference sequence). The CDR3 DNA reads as TGTGCCACCGGGGGGGTTTGGAACACTGAAGCTTTCTTT. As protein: CATGGVWNTEAFF.

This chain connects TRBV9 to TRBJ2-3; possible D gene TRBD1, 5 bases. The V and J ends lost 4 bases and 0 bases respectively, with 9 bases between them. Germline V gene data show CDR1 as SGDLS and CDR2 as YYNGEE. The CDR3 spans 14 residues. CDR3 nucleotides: TGTGCCAGCAGCCCCAGGGCTAGCACAGATACGCAGTATTTT. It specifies CASSPRASTDTQYF. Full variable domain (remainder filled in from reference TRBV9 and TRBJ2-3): DSGVTQTPKHLITATGQRVTLRCSPRSGDLSVYWYQQSLDQGLQFLIQYYNGEERAKGNILERFSAQQFPDLHSELNLSSLELGDSALYFCASSPRASTDTQYFGPGTRLTVL.

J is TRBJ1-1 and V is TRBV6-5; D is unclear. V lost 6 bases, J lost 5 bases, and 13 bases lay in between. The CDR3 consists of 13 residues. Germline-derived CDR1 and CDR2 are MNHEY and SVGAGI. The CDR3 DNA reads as TGTGCCAGCAGCCTAAGACGGGTGACTGAAGCTTTCTTT. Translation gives CASSLRRVTEAFF.

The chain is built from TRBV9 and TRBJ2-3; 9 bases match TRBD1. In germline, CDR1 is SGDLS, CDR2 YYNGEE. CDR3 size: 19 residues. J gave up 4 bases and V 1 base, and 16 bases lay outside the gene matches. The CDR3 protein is CASSVPGTGTLHKADTQYF. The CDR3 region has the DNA TGTGCCAGCAGCGTACCCGGGACAGGGACGCTCCACAAAGCAGATACGCAGTATTTT.

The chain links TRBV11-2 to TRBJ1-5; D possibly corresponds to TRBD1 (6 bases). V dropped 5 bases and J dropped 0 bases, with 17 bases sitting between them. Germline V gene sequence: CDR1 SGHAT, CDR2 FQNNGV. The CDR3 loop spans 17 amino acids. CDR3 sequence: CASSQLAGGYSNQPQHF. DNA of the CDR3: TGTGCCAGCAGCCAACTCGCGGGGGGCTATAGCAATCAGCCCCAGCATTTT.